Listed below are T cell receptor beta chains from one sample, sequenced in a study of PD-1 blockade in classical Hodgkin lymphoma. Assay: immunoSEQ multiplex PCR; the TCRdb copy retains only in-frame clones and omits some. Among 90,000 to 95,000 clones listed, nearly 90% were seen once. The material was peripheral blood mononuclear cells (PBMCs), obtained before the second cycle of nivolumab. These receptors were collected from a human donor with classical Hodgkin lymphoma. CDR3s include the opening cysteine and the closing phenylalanine or tryptophan. D genes are given only for firm matches. Expanded clones get a size class; other rows say once, few or many, or leave the size out.

d_gene | j_gene | v_gene | abundance | CDR3nt | CDR3aa
- | TRBJ1-5 | TRBV15 | - | TGTGCCACCAGCAGAGATGTGCTGGCAGCTAAAAGCAATCAGCCCCAGCATTTT | CATSRDVLAAKSNQPQHF
- | TRBJ2-2 | TRBV6-6 | - | TGTGCCAGCAGTTACTTTCAGGGGCGCACCGGGGAGCTGTTTTTT | CASSYFQGRTGELFF
- | TRBJ1-4 | TRBV2 | - | TGTGCCAGCAGCCTACGGACGGCAACTAATGAAAAACTGTTTTTT | CASSLRTATNEKLFF
- | TRBJ2-7 | TRBV27 | - | TGTGCCAGCAGTTCCTTCCAGGGCTACGAGCAGTACTTC | CASSSFQGYEQYF
TRBD2 | TRBJ2-3 | TRBV5-1 | once | TGCGCCAGCAGCTTGGAAACCGTAGCGGGGGGTAGGGATACGCAGTATTTT | CASSLETVAGGRDTQYF
TRBD1 | TRBJ1-2 | TRBV7-3 | - | TGTGCCAGCAGCTTAGGGACAGGATCTAACTATGGCTACACCTTC | CASSLGTGSNYGYTF
- | TRBJ2-4 | TRBV28 | - | TGTGCCAGCAGCCTGGGGGTCTGGGACATTCAGTACTTC | CASSLGVWDIQYF
TRBD2 | TRBJ2-7 | TRBV6-5 | - | TGTGCCAGCAGTTACTGGACTAGCGGGGTGCGCGAGCAGTACTTC | CASSYWTSGVREQYF
- | TRBJ2-7 | TRBV18 | - | TGTGCCAGCTCACCACTGCCCGGATCCTACGAGCAGTACTTC | CASSPLPGSYEQYF
- | TRBJ2-5 | TRBV13 | - | TGTGCCAGCAGCGTCCGACAGCTCCAAGAGACCCAGTACTTC | CASSVRQLQETQYF
- | TRBJ1-6 | TRBV18 | - | TGTGCCAGCTCACAGGGAGGGAATTCACCCCTCCACTTT | CASSQGGNSPLHF
- | TRBJ1-2 | TRBV4-1 | - | TGCGCCAGCAGCTTTCACCAGGGGACAAGTACTGCTCGAAAATCTGGCTACACCTTC | CASSFHQGTSTARKSGYTF
- | TRBJ1-3 | TRBV6-1 | many | TGTGCCAGCAGTGAATATGCACTTTACCCGTGGGCTGGAAACACCATATATTTT | CASSEYALYPWAGNTIYF
- | TRBJ2-2 | TRBV28 | once | TGTGCCAGCAGCCGTATCGGAACTACGGGAACCGGGGAGCTGTTTTTT | CASSRIGTTGTGELFF
TRBD2 | TRBJ2-5 | TRBV4-2 | - | TGTGCCAGCAGCCAGAGACTAGCGGGGGGCAAGTACCAAGAGACCCAGTACTTC | CASSQRLAGGKYQETQYF
- | TRBJ2-7 | TRBV28 | - | TGTGCCAGCAGCCGTCGTGGCGCGGACGAGCAGTACTTC | CASSRRGADEQYF
- | TRBJ1-5 | TRBV5-5 | once | TGTGCCAGCAGCGCGGACATCGTGAATCAGCCCCAGCATTTT | CASSADIVNQPQHF
- | TRBJ1-1 | TRBV5-1 | - | TGCGCCAGCAGTCCTATCCAGAGAATTATGAACACTGAAGCTTTCTTT | CASSPIQRIMNTEAFF
- | TRBJ1-3 | TRBV5-4 | - | TGTGCCAGCAGCTCACAGGGTAGAGGAAACACCATATATTTT | CASSSQGRGNTIYF
- | TRBJ2-3 | TRBV28 | - | TGTGCCAGCAGTTCCGTGTGGGAGAAGTTGACAGATACGCAGTATTTT | CASSSVWEKLTDTQYF
- | TRBJ2-3 | TRBV7-9 | - | TGTGCCAGCAGTCATGGCACAGATACGCAGTATTTT | CASSHGTDTQYF
- | TRBJ2-5 | TRBV19 | - | TGTGCCAGTAGAAGAGCGGGCCAAGAGACCCAGTACTTC | CASRRAGQETQYF
- | TRBJ2-2 | TRBV14 | - | TGTGCCAGCAGTTTGGCGAACACCGGGGAGCTGTTTTTT | CASSLANTGELFF
- | TRBJ2-5 | TRBV11-2 | - | TGTGCCAGCAGCTTAGTAGGGGAGACCCAGTACTTC | CASSLVGETQYF
- | TRBJ2-5 | TRBV9 | few | TGTGCCAGCAGCGTAACCCTGACGGAAGAGACCCAGTACTTC | CASSVTLTEETQYF
TRBD1 | TRBJ2-5 | TRBV19 | - | TGTGCCAGTAGTAGCGACAGGGGCCAAGAGACCCAGTACTTC | CASSSDRGQETQYF
- | TRBJ2-1 | TRBV11-2 | - | TGTGCCAGCAGCGACTCGGCCGTCGTCTCCTACAATGAGCAGTTCTTC | CASSDSAVVSYNEQFF
- | TRBJ1-5 | TRBV19 | - | TGTGCCAGTAGTATCGCCAATCAGCCCCAGCATTTT | CASSIANQPQHF
- | TRBJ2-1 | TRBV27 | - | TGTGCCAGCTCAAGGACTCTCAATGAGCAGTTCTTC | CASSRTLNEQFF
- | TRBJ2-5 | TRBV7-2 | - | TGTGCCAGCAGCCCGAGCAGCGAGACCCAGTACTTC | CASSPSSETQYF
TRBD2 | TRBJ2-1 | TRBV7-9 | - | TGTGCCAGCAGCCTAGCGGGGGGCCGCAATGAGCAGTTCTTC | CASSLAGGRNEQFF
- | TRBJ2-1 | TRBV11-2 | - | TGTGCCAGCAGCGTAAGAACAGGGATCTCCTACAATGAGCAGTTCTTC | CASSVRTGISYNEQFF
- | TRBJ2-7 | TRBV13 | - | TGTGCCAGCAGCTGGAGATCAGGGGCGGACGAGCAGTACTTC | CASSWRSGADEQYF